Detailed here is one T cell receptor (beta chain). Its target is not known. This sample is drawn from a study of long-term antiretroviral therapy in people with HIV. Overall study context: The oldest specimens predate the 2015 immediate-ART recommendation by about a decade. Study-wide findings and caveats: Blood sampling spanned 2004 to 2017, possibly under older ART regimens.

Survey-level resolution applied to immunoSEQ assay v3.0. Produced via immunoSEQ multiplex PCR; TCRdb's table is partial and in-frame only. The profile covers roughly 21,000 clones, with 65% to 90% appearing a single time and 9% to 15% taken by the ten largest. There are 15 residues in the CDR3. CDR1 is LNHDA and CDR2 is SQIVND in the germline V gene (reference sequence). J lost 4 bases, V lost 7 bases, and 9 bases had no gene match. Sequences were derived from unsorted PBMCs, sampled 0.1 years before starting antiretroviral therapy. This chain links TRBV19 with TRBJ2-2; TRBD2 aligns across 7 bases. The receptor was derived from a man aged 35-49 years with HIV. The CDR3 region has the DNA TGTGCCAGTACAGTATCGCGGGAGAGCACCGGGGAGCTGTTTTTT. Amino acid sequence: CASTVSRESTGELFF.